A single sample gave rise to the 10 T cell receptor beta chains below, sequenced in a study of T cells in Graves' hyperthyroidism and ophthalmopathy. RNA transcripts provided the source from which TCR beta CDR3 regions were amplified. Initially, a first-round RT-PCR of the TCR CDR3 employed the HTBI primer set. TCRdb reanalysed the multiplex PCR reads using MiXCR and keeps one entry per CDR3 protein. The table has 300,000 to 350,000 distinct CDR3 sequences, around 20% seen once. The specimen sequenced was blood. The receptors were gathered from a woman aged 45-65 years with Graves' hyperthyroidism.

This clonotype has at least ten counts. V is TRBV20-1 and J is TRBJ2-1; 11 bases line up with TRBD2. CDR1 DFQATT and CDR2 SNEGSKA come from the germline V gene (reference sequence). V lost 1 base and J lost 4; bases outside the gene matches: 6. The CDR3 is 16 amino acids. The CDR3 DNA follows: TGCAGTGCTAGAGTCCTGACTAGCGGGATTTACAATGAGCAGTTCTTC. It codes for CSARVLTSGIYNEQFF.

This clonotype was seen repeatedly, ten times or more. V and J are TRBV7-9 and TRBJ1-1; perhaps TRBD1 as D (6 bases). V was shortened by 3 bases and J by 4 bases, with 12 bases between the two germline ends. Germline V gene sequence: CDR1 SEHNR, CDR2 FQNEAQ (reference sequence). The CDR3 covers 14 residues. CDR3 region: CASSFQGLGTEAFF. CDR3 sequence (DNA): TGTGCCAGCAGCTTTCAGGGGCTTGGCACTGAAGCTTTCTTT.

The chain recombines TRBV7-9 with TRBJ2-7, with D unclear. This CDR3 has 13 amino acids. Between the trimmed V and J ends, which lost 6 bases and 7 bases, there was a span of 16 bases. Germline V gene lookup returns CDR1 SEHNR and CDR2 FQNEAQ (reference sequence). CDR3 region: CASSYDGRAEQYF. The CDR3 DNA sequence: TGTGCCAGCAGTTACGACGGCCGAGCTGAGCAGTACTTC. Full variable domain (missing parts from reference TRBV7-9 and TRBJ2-7): DTGVSQNPRHKITKRGQNVTFRCDPISEHNRLYWYRQTLGQGPEFLTYFQNEAQLEKSRLLSDRFSAERPKGSFSTLEIQRTEQGDSAMYLCASSYDGRAEQYFGPGTRLTVT.

This clonotype was counted at least ten times. The chain has TRBV10-3 and TRBJ2-7; D gene unclear. Trimming pared 4 bases from V and 4 bases from J, leaving 11 bases between. Germline V gene sequence: CDR1 ENHRY, CDR2 SYGVKD. The CDR3 loop spans 13 amino acids. In DNA form, the CDR3 reads TGTGCCATCAGTGGAGCCAACCTTTACGAGCAGTACTTC. Translating gives CAISGANLYEQYF.

Ten or more counts support this clonotype. The chain employs TRBV28 and TRBJ2-1; 13 positions agree with TRBD2. CDR1 is MDHEN, CDR2 SYDVKM, per germline. Trimming removed 6 bases from V and 4 bases from J; junction bases left unmatched: 12. The CDR3 length is 18 residues. CDR3 DNA sequence: TGTGCCAGCAGCCAGGGACTAGCGGGAATCTTTGGGTACAATGAGCAGTTCTTC. It codes for CASSQGLAGIFGYNEQFF.

The gene calls are TRBV12-3 or TRBV12-4 and TRBJ1-3, with no clear D. The CDR3 has 12 residues. V gave up 11 bases and J gave up 0 bases, with 8 bases separating them. CDR3 DNA sequence: TGTGCCTTCGAGGCCTCTGGAAACACCATATATTTT. It translates to CAFEASGNTIYF.

This clonotype was counted many times. The junction departs from germline at one end; a sequencing error may be responsible. V gene TRBV11-2 combines with J gene TRBJ1-2; no definite D call. Germline CDR1 and CDR2: SGHAT and FQNNGV. This CDR3 spans 15 amino acids. The CDR3 nucleotides are TGTGCCAGCACCCCAAACCTCAAAATAGACTATCGCTACACCTTC. Residues: CASTPNLKIDYRYTF. Full variable domain (outside the CDR3, taken from reference TRBV11-2 and TRBJ1-2): EAGVAQSPRYKIIEKRQSVAFWCNPISGHATLYWYQQILGQGPKLLIQFQNNGVVDDSQLPKDRFSAERLKGVDSTLKIQPAKLEDSAVYLCASTPNLKIDYRYTFGSGTRLTVV.

The chain links TRBV6-2 or TRBV6-3 to TRBJ2-1, with D uncertain. Germline lookup yields CDR1 MNHEY and CDR2 SVGEGT. The CDR3 runs 15 residues. V was clipped by 9 bases and J by 2 bases, with 17 bases between them. The CDR3 region has the DNA TGTGCCAGTACAAACCTACAATGGGCCTACAATGAGCAGTTCTTC. Translating it yields CASTNLQWAYNEQFF.

This clonotype was detected ten times or more. J is TRBJ2-7 and V is TRBV27; TRBD2 matches 14 bases. CDR3 length: 18 residues. J lost 0 bases, V lost 3 bases, and 7 bases had no gene match. Germline CDR1 and CDR2: MNHEY and SMNVEV (reference sequence). CDR3 DNA sequence: TGTGCCAGCAGTTTGGGGGGACTAGCGGGAGAGAGCTCCTACGAGCAGTACTTC. Translation gives CASSLGGLAGESSYEQYF.

The chain is built from TRBV20-1 and TRBJ1-2; 11 nucleotides match TRBD1. This CDR3 is built from 13 residues. Germline CDR1 DFQATT, CDR2 SNEGSKA (reference sequence). V was pared by 6 bases and J by 7 bases, with 7 bases of the junction left unmatched. The CDR3 bases are TGCAGTGCCCCGGACAGGGGGCATGGTGGCTACACCTTC. This translates into CSAPDRGHGGYTF.